This T cell receptor (beta chain) stems from a study of early T cells in non-severe SARS-CoV-2 infection. General study points: VDJdb-based matching was biased toward anti-spike CD8 responses and missed private and CD4 specificities.

MiXCR was run by TCRdb on the 5' RACE reads, yielding one entry per CDR3 protein. Of just under 65,000 distinct CDR3 sequences in the sample, approximately 8.8% are singletons; the top ten hold roughly an eighth. The CDR3 covers 16 residues. The ends lost 0 bases at V and 4 bases at J; junction bases unmatched: 5. CDR1 is LGHNA, CDR2 YNFKEQ, per germline. In the case of this clonotype: Its antigen is as yet unknown.

This sequence was found in an adult who was a healthcare worker with PCR-confirmed SARS-CoV-2 infection or an uninfected control (not recorded which). The rearrangement uses TRBV4-2 and TRBJ2-2; 7 nucleotides agree with TRBD2. Here the sequenced sample was whole blood, taken at baseline. The CDR3 region is CASSQDRGEATGELFF. The CDR3 nucleotides read TGTGCCAGCAGCCAAGATCGGGGGGAGGCCACCGGGGAGCTGTTTTTT.